The 12 T cell receptor beta chains reported below all come from one sample, sequenced in a study of glioma-infiltrating T cells after dendritic cell vaccination. Time point: after dendritic cell vaccination, including at tumor progression/relapse. The assay was immunoSEQ multiplex PCR, and TCRdb's table has in-frame clones only and misses some. The sample contains tens of thousands of clones, 75% to 90% of which appear only once. Sequenced material: blood, taken after dendritic cell vaccination. Receptors were obtained from a human donor with glioblastoma.

The CDR3 protein is CASSYVRQMNTEAFF. The CDR3 coding sequence is TGTGCCAGCAGTTACGTCCGACAGATGAACACTGAAGCTTTCTTT. The V call is TRBV6-5, the J call TRBJ1-1; the D gene is possibly TRBD1 (5 bases). Trimming took off 2 bases at V and 0 bases at J, with 10 bases between the two ends. The V gene's germline CDR1 is MNHEY and CDR2 SVGAGI. There are 15 residues in the CDR3.

V and J are TRBV2 and TRBJ2-3; no clear D gene. The V gene lost 5 bases and the J gene lost 0 bases, with 3 bases spanning the gap. The CDR3 totals 12 residues. Germline CDR1 SNHLY, CDR2 FYNNEI. The CDR3 loop reads CASSTSTDTQYF. CDR3 DNA: TGTGCCAGCAGTACTAGCACAGATACGCAGTATTTT.

The rearrangement links TRBV7-8 to TRBJ2-7; the match to TRBD1 covers 8 bases. This CDR3 spans 17 amino acids. V was clipped by 0 bases and J by 7 bases; unmatched bases: 14. Looked up from germline, CDR1 is SGHVS and CDR2 is FQNEAQ. The CDR3 coding sequence is TGTGCCAGCAGCTTAGCGCTAGGGCAGGGGGCCGTAGGGGAGCAGTACTTC. Encoded protein: CASSLALGQGAVGEQYF.

This rearrangement joins TRBV2 to TRBJ1-4; D unclear. This CDR3 spans 15 amino acids. Looked up from germline, CDR1 is SNHLY and CDR2 is FYNNEI. The V end lost 3 bases, the J end lost 4 bases, and 12 bases lay between the germline ends. In nucleotides, the CDR3 is TGTGCCAGCAGTGAGGTCCCACAGTATAATGAAAAACTGTTTTTT. Translated: CASSEVPQYNEKLFF.

CDR3 in amino acids: CASSEGWPNTGELFF. CDR3 DNA sequence: TGTGCCAGCAGTGAAGGTTGGCCGAACACCGGGGAGCTGTTTTTT. This chain uses TRBV2 with TRBJ2-2; no reliable D call. V was cut by 1 base and J by 0 bases, with 6 bases left in between. The germline V gene encodes CDR1 SNHLY and CDR2 FYNNEI. The CDR3 is 15 amino acids.

The rearrangement uses TRBV5-1 and TRBJ1-1, with 11 positions matching TRBD1. The CDR3 sequence is 15 residues long. The V segment lost 0 bases and the J segment 5 bases; nucleotides outside the gene matches: 3. From germline, CDR1 is SGHRS and CDR2 YFSETQ. Here the CDR3 DNA reads TGCGCCAGCAGCTTGGGGGGACAGGGGGTAACTGAAGCTTTCTTT. It specifies CASSLGGQGVTEAFF. The variable domain in full, with the rest retrieved from reference TRBV5-1 and TRBJ1-1, is KAGVTQTPRYLIKTRGQQVTLSCSPISGHRSVSWYQQTPGQGLQFLFEYFSETQRNKGNFPGRFSGRQFSNSRSEMNVSTLELGDSALYLCASSLGGQGVTEAFFGQGTRLTVV.

The chain joins TRBV14 to TRBJ2-7; 8 bases match TRBD1. Germline V gene lookup returns CDR1 SGHDN and CDR2 FVKESK. V shed 3 bases and J 3 bases; nucleotides not matched to a gene: 7. The CDR3 sequence is 15 residues long. The CDR3 DNA reads TGTGCCAGCAGCCATGGCCAGGGGGCTCTCTACGAGCAGTACTTC. This sequence encodes CASSHGQGALYEQYF.

This chain joins TRBV5-6 and TRBJ2-1; 9 positions match TRBD2. Looked up from germline, CDR1 is SGHDT and CDR2 is YYEEEE. This CDR3 region has 15 residues. The ends lost 0 bases at V and 8 bases at J; junction bases unmatched: 6. The CDR3 loop is CASSLGGGGAYEQFF. CDR3 DNA: TGTGCCAGCAGCTTGGGTGGCGGGGGGGCCTATGAGCAGTTCTTC.

The chain links TRBV11-3 to TRBJ2-1; TRBD2 might be the D (7 bases). The CDR3 sequence is 14 residues long. Looked up from germline, CDR1 is SGHNT and CDR2 is YENEEA. V gave up 1 base and J gave up 10 bases, with 14 bases separating them. CDR3 DNA: TGTGCCAGCAGCTTAGGCCGGGGGGCCTGGGAGCAGTTCTTC. Protein product: CASSLGRGAWEQFF. The full variable domain, its missing parts supplied by reference TRBV11-3 and TRBJ2-1, is EAGVVQSPRYKIIEKKQPVAFWCNPISGHNTLYWYLQNLGQGPELLIRYENEEAVDDSQLPKDRFSAERLKGVDSTLKIQPAELGDSAVYLCASSLGRGAWEQFFGPGTRLTVL.

The rearrangement uses TRBV7-2 and TRBJ2-7, with 9 bases aligning to TRBD1. This CDR3 contains 16 residues. V was clipped by 4 bases and J by 2 bases; unmatched bases: 9. The germline V gene encodes CDR1 SGHTA and CDR2 FQGNSA. Written as DNA, the CDR3 is TGTGCCAGCAGCTCCAGCCGTGGGACAGGGACCTACGAGCAGTACTTC. Its protein product is CASSSSRGTGTYEQYF. Filled out from reference TRBV7-2 and TRBJ2-7, the complete variable domain reads GAGVSQSPSNKVTEKGKDVELRCDPISGHTALYWYRQSLGQGLEFLIYFQGNSAPDKSGLPSDRFSAERTGGSVSTLTIQRTQQEDSAVYLCASSSSRGTGTYEQYFGPGTRLTVT.

Only one count was recorded for this clone. The chain has TRBV7-9 and TRBJ2-5; TRBD1 agrees at 8 bases. The CDR3 is 14 residues long. V was pared by 7 bases and J by 5 bases, with 9 bases of the junction left unmatched. CDR1 SEHNR and CDR2 FQNEAQ come from the germline V gene (reference sequence). The CDR3 DNA reads as TGTGCCAGCAACTCGGACAGGGTAGGGGAGACCCAGTACTTC. Encoded protein: CASNSDRVGETQYF.

The chain recombines TRBV4-2 with TRBJ1-1, with D uncertain. Germline V gene lookup returns CDR1 LGHNA and CDR2 YNFKEQ. Trimming left V 0 bases short and J 7 bases short, with 9 bases between. This CDR3 region has 13 residues. The chain's CDR3 is CASSQEGRDEAFF. The DNA of the CDR3 is TGTGCCAGCAGCCAAGAAGGGAGGGATGAAGCTTTCTTT.